This T cell receptor (beta chain) appears in the sequencing data of a study of cytomegalovirus exposure and HLA in healthy donors. 60 Vbeta and 13 Jbeta primers were used in PCR. Clones were read by immunoSEQ multiplex PCR, and TCRdb kept only the in-frame ones, dropping some. This sample has 75,000 to 90,000 clones, with approximately 78% found just once. The specimen was PBMCs. This receptor was obtained from a man between 40 and 49 years old in good health and CMV-seronegative.

The CDR3 loop reads CASSDSFSGTGGTRGYTF. As DNA, the CDR3 is TGTGCCAGCAGTGATTCCTTTTCTGGGACAGGGGGAACTAGAGGCTACACCTTC. The chain employs TRBV25-1 and TRBJ1-2, with TRBD1 identical over 11 bases. Trimming took 3 bases from V and 8 from J; bases not matched to a gene: 17. CDR1 and CDR2 from the germline V gene are MGHDK and SYGVNS. The CDR3 has 18 amino acids.